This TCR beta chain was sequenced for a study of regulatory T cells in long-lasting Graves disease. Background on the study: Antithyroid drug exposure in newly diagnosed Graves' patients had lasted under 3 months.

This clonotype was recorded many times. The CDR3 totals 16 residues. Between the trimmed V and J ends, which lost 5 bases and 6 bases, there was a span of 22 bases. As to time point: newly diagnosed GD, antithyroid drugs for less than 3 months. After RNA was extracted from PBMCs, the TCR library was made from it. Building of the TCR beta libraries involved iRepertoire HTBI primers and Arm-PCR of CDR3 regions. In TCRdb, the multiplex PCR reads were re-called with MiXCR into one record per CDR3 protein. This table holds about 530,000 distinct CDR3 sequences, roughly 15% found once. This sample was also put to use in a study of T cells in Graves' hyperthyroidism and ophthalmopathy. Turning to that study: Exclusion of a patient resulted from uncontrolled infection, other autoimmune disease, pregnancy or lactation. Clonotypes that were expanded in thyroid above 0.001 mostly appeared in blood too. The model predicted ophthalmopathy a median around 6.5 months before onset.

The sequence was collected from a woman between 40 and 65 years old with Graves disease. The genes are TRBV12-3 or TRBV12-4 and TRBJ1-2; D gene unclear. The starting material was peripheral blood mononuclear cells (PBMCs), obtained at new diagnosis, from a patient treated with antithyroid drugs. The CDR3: CASSLLRADQADGYTF. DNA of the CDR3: TGTGCCAGCAGTCTACTCCGGGCAGATCAAGCCGATGGCTACACCTTC.